The 12 T cell receptor beta chains below all came from one sample that was sequenced in a study of blood T cell repertoires in COVID-19. Sequencing was performed with immunoSEQ multiplex PCR; in TCRdb, only in-frame clones are kept and a portion is missing. This table has 210,000 or so clones, less than 90% appearing once. Sequencing was carried out using peripheral blood. These receptors were obtained from a woman aged 50 to 65 with acute or convalescent COVID-19.

This clone showed up many times. The chain has TRBV11-3 and TRBJ2-2; TRBD2 matches 8 bases. This CDR3 spans 15 amino acids. CDR1 is SGHNT and CDR2 is YENEEA in the germline V gene. The junction had 4 bases not matched to a gene; V was cut back by 3 bases and J by 4 bases. The CDR3 spells CASSFVAGGTGELFF. The CDR3 DNA reads as TGTGCCAGCAGCTTCGTGGCGGGGGGCACCGGGGAGCTGTTTTTT.

This chain joins TRBV5-1 and TRBJ1-1, with D possibly being TRBD1 (6 bases). The CDR3 totals 13 residues. Germline CDR1 is SGHRS and CDR2 is YFSETQ. Trimming stripped 2 bases from V and 4 bases from J, with 9 bases between. The CDR3: CASSLQGATEAFF. The CDR3 bases are TGCGCCAGCAGCTTACAGGGAGCCACTGAAGCTTTCTTT.

The chain links TRBV18 to TRBJ2-7, with a tentative D call TRBD1 (6 bases). Per the germline V gene, CDR1 is KGHSH and CDR2 is LQKENI. The CDR3 runs 13 residues. Trimming removed 5 bases at V and 1 base at J, with 9 bases between. For the CDR3, the DNA is TGTGCCAGCTCAACCACAGGGTCCTACGAGCAGTACTTC. It specifies CASSTTGSYEQYF.

The CDR3, as DNA: TGTGCAGCGGTCGTCAGCGGGCTCCCTGAAGCTTTCTTT. This codes for CAAVVSGLPEAFF. The chain joins TRBV19 to TRBJ1-1; D is ambiguous. Germline CDR1 LNHDA, CDR2 SQIVND (reference sequence). The CDR3 covers 13 residues.

J is TRBJ1-2 and V is TRBV4-1; D might be TRBD1 (5 bases). V was clipped by 4 bases and J by 3 bases, with 9 bases between them. CDR3 length: 13 residues. The germline V gene encodes CDR1 MGHRA and CDR2 YSYEKL. The CDR3 sequence: CASSPGGDYGYTF. The CDR3 bases are TGCGCCAGCAGCCCGGGGGGGGACTATGGCTACACCTTC.

This rearrangement joins TRBV2 to TRBJ1-3; TRBD1 is a possible D gene (6 bases). Germline assignment: CDR1 SNHLY and CDR2 FYNNEI. This CDR3 contains 14 residues. V lost 7 bases and J lost 8, with 18 bases in between. The CDR3 is CASIGGGSPDTIYF. The DNA for the CDR3 is TGTGCCAGCATTGGGGGGGGCAGTCCCGACACCATATATTTT.

The chain carries TRBV7-8 and TRBJ2-1; 8 bases line up with TRBD2. Losses at the gene ends were 2 bases for V and 6 bases for J; bases not matched to a gene: 9. Germline assignment: CDR1 SGHVS and CDR2 FQNEAQ. This CDR3 is 16 amino acids long. CDR3 in amino acids: CASSLLTGGLLNEQFF. The DNA for the CDR3 is TGTGCCAGCAGCTTACTGACGGGGGGGCTTCTCAATGAGCAGTTCTTC.

The chain joins TRBV4-2 to TRBJ1-6; no reliable D call. Germline-derived CDR1 and CDR2 are LGHNA and YNFKEQ. The CDR3 runs 15 residues. Trimming cost V 0 bases and J 9 bases, with 12 bases left between them. CDR3 amino acids: CASSQEARGTSPLHF. In nucleotides, the CDR3 is TGTGCCAGCAGCCAAGAGGCCCGGGGAACTTCACCCCTCCACTTT.

The chain has TRBV19 and TRBJ2-7, with D possibly matching TRBD2 (5 bases). V was shortened by 0 bases and J by 4 bases, with 10 bases between the two germline ends. The V gene's germline CDR1 is LNHDA and CDR2 SQIVND (reference sequence). This CDR3 is 14 amino acids long. The CDR3 sequence: CASSIEGRGYEQYF. The CDR3 coding sequence is TGTGCCAGTAGTATAGAGGGCCGGGGTTACGAGCAGTACTTC.

CDR3 nucleotides: TGTGCCAGCAGTTCAGGAACGGGACTCTCAGACCGAAGCCCGCTGTACGAGCAGTACTTC. Its translation is CASSSGTGLSDRSPLYEQYF. The genes are TRBV27 and TRBJ2-7, with D perhaps TRBD2 (6 bases). The germline gives CDR1 MNHEY, CDR2 SMNVEV (reference sequence). V dropped 4 bases and J dropped 4 bases, with 32 bases sitting between them. The CDR3 totals 20 residues.

The chain is built from TRBV5-6 and TRBJ2-5, with 11 bases fitting TRBD1. J lost 5 bases, V lost 2 bases, and 8 bases had no gene match. Germline V gene sequence: CDR1 SGHDT, CDR2 YYEEEE. This CDR3 contains 16 residues. The CDR3 region is CASSFRTGGAEETQYF. CDR3 coding DNA: TGTGCCAGCAGCTTCAGGACAGGGGGCGCGGAGGAGACCCAGTACTTC.

The chain is built from TRBV6-5 and TRBJ1-1, with D possibly being TRBD1 (6 bases). The CDR3 runs to 15 residues. Germline V gene data show CDR1 as MNHEY and CDR2 as SVGAGI. Trimming shortened V by 0 bases and J by 11 bases, and 19 bases separated the two germline ends. The CDR3: CASSYSRGSTSTAFF. CDR3 sequence (DNA): TGTGCCAGCAGTTACTCGAGGGGGTCTACTTCTACGGCTTTCTTT.